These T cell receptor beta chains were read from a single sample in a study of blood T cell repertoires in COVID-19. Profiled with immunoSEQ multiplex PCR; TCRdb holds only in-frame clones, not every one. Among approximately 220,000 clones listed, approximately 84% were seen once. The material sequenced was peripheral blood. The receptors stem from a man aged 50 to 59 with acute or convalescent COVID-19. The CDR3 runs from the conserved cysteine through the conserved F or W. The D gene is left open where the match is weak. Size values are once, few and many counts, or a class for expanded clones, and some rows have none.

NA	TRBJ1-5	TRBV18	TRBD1	TGTGCCAGCTCACCAGCCCAGGGGGGCGAGCCCCAGCATTTT	CASSPAQGGEPQHF
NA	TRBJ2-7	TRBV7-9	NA	TGTGCCAGCAGCTTAGAGGAACAGTCCTACGAGCAGTACTTC	CASSLEEQSYEQYF
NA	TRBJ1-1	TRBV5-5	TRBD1	TGTGCCAGCAGCTCACAGGGGAGGAACACTGAAGCTTTCTTT	CASSSQGRNTEAFF
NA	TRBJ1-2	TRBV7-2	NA	TGTGCCAGCAGCTTAGCGCAGACAGGCAACTATGGCTACACCTTC	CASSLAQTGNYGYTF
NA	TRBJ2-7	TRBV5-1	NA	TGCGCCAGCAGCCGACCAGGGGAGTACGAGCAGTACTTC	CASSRPGEYEQYF
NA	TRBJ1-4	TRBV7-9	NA	TGTGCCAGCAGCTTGCCCCGCGCGGGGAATGAAAAACTGTTTTTT	CASSLPRAGNEKLFF
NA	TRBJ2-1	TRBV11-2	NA	TGTGCCAGCAGCTTAGATCAAGTCGGTGAGCAGTTCTTC	CASSLDQVGEQFF
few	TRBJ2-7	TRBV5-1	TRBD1	TGCGCCAGCAGCTTTGGACAGGGTGGCGAGCAGTACTTC	CASSFGQGGEQYF
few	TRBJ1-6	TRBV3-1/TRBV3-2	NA	TGTGCCAGCAGCTATGGGGGCATCGACAATTCACCCCTCCACTTT	CASSYGGIDNSPLHF
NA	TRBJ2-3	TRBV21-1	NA	TGTGCCAGCAGCAAAGATACCTTGGACATCACAGATACGCAGTATTTT	CASSKDTLDITDTQYF
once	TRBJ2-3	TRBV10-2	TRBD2	TGCGCCACCCGTAGCGGGGGGGCGGGGGATACGCAGTATTTT	CATRSGGAGDTQYF
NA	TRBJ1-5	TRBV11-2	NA	TGTGCCAGCAGCTTCAGGGGCAATCAGCCCCAGCATTTT	CASSFRGNQPQHF
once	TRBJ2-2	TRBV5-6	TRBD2	TGTGCCAGCAGCCATAGCGGGACTAACACCGGGGAGCTGTTTTTT	CASSHSGTNTGELFF
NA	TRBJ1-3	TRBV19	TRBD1	TGTGCCAGTAGTCTCTCCGGGACAGGGGGCGGAGGGAACACCATATATTTT	CASSLSGTGGGGNTIYF
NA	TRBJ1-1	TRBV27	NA	TGTGCCAGCAGCCGCGGGACCCCGGGCACTGAAGCTTTCTTT	CASSRGTPGTEAFF
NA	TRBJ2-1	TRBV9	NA	TGTGCCAGCAGCCTAACCGGGACACCGAGCTCCTACAATGAGCAGTTCTTC	CASSLTGTPSSYNEQFF
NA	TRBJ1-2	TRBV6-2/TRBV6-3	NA	TGTGCCAGCAGTACCCCGACAGCCTATGGCTACACCTTC	CASSTPTAYGYTF
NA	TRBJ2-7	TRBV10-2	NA	TGCGCCACTCAGGCGACGACCTACGAGCAGTACTTC	CATQATTYEQYF
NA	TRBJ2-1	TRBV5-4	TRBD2	TGTGCCAGCAGCTTGGCTAGCGGGGGCGCCTACAATGAGCAGTTCTTC	CASSLASGGAYNEQFF
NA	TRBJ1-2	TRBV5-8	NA	TGTGCCAGCAGCCGTTCCCTGGGGGCTGGCTACACCTTC	CASSRSLGAGYTF
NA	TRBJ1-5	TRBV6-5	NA	TGTGCCAGCAGTTTACAGGGTTCCGATCAGCCCCAGCATTTT	CASSLQGSDQPQHF
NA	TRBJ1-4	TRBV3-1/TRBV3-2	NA	TGTGCCAGCAGCCAAGCCACCCGGGGGGGTTCCAATGAAAAACTGTTTTTT	CASSQATRGGSNEKLFF
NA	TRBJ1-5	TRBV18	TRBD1	TGTGCCAGCTCAGCAGACAGGGGCGGCAATCAGCCCCAGCATTTT	CASSADRGGNQPQHF